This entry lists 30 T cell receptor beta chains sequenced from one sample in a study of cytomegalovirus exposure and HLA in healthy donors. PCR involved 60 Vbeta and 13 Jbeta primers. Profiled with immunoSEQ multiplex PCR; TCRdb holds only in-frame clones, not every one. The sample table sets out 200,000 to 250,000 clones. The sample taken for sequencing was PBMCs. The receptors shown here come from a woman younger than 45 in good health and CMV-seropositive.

The CDR3 sequence is CASRNRASSYNSPLHF. In nucleotides, the CDR3 is TGTGCCAGCAGGAACAGGGCGAGCTCCTATAATTCACCCCTCCACTTT. This chain links TRBV2 with TRBJ1-6; tentative D call: TRBD1 (6 bases). The V and J ends lost 6 bases and 0 bases respectively, with 12 bases between them. This CDR3 contains 16 residues. The germline CDR1 and CDR2 sequences are SNHLY and FYNNEI.

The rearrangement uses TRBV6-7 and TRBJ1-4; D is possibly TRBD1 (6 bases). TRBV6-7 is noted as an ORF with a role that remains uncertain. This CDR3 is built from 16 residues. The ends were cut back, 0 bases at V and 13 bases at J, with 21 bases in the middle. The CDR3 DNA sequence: TGTGCCAGCAGTTACTCGACTTCAGGGGACCGCTTGCGACTGTTTTTT. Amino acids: CASSYSTSGDRLRLFF.

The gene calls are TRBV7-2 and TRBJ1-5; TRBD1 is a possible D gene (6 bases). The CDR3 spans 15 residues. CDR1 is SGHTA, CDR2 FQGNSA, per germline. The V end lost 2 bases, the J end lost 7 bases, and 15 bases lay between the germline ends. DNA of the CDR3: TGTGCCAGCAGCTTATCGGGGGGGGCGAGACAGCCCCAGCATTTT. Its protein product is CASSLSGGARQPQHF.

CDR3: CASSQALLGQDGNTIYF. CDR3 coding DNA: TGCGCCAGCAGCCAAGCCCTTTTGGGACAAGATGGAAACACCATATATTTT. This chain joins TRBV4-3 and TRBJ1-3, with D maybe TRBD1 (6 bases). Germline V gene lookup returns CDR1 LGHNA and CDR2 YSLEER. This CDR3 has 17 residues. With 1 base removed from V and 3 bases from J, the gap between germline ends came to 16 bases.

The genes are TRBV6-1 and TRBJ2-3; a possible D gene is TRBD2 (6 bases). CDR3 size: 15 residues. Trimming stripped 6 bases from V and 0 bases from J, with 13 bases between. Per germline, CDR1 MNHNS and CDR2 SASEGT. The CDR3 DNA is TGTGCCAGCAGACGAACCGGGACTAGCACAGATACGCAGTATTTT. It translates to CASRRTGTSTDTQYF.

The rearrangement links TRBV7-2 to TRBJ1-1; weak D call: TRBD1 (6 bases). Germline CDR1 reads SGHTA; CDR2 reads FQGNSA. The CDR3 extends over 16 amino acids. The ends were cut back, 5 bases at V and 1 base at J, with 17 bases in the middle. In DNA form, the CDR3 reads TGTGCCAGCAGCCTCCGGCAGGGGCAACCGAACACTGAAGCTTTCTTT. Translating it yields CASSLRQGQPNTEAFF.

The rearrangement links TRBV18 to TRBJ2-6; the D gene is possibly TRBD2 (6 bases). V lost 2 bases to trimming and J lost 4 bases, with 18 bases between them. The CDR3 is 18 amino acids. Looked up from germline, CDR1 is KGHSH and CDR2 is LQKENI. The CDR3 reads CASSPSVSGAGGANVLTF. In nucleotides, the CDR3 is TGTGCCAGCTCACCATCAGTCTCTGGGGCGGGGGGGGCCAACGTCCTGACTTTC.

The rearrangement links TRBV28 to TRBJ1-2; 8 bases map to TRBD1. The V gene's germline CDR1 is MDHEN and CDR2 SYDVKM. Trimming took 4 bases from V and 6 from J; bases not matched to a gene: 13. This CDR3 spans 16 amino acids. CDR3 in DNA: TGTGCCAGCAGTTGGCCTCCGGGACAGGATGGAGATGGCTACACCTTC. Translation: CASSWPPGQDGDGYTF.

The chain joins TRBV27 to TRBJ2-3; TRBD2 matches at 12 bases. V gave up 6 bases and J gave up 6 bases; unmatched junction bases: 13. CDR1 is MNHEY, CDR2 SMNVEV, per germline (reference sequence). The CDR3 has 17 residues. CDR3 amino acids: CASRPWTSGMAGDTQYF. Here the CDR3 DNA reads TGTGCCAGCAGGCCGTGGACTAGCGGGATGGCAGGGGATACGCAGTATTTT.

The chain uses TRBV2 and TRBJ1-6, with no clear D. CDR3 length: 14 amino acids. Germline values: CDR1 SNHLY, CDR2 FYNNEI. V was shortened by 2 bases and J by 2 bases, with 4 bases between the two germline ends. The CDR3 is CASSEITYNSPLHF. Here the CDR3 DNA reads TGTGCCAGCAGTGAAATCACCTATAATTCACCCCTCCACTTT.

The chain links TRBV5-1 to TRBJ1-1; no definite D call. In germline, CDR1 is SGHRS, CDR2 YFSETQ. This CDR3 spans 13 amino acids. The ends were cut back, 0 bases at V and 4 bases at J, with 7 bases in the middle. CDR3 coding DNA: TGCGCCAGCAGCTTGGGCGGGAGCACTGAAGCTTTCTTT. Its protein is CASSLGGSTEAFF.

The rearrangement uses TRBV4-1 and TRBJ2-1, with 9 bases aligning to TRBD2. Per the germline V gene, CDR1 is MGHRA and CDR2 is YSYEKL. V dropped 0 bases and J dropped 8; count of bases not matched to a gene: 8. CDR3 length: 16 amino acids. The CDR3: CASSQEGTAGGHEQFF. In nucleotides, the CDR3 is TGCGCCAGCAGCCAAGAAGGTACAGCGGGAGGACATGAGCAGTTCTTC.

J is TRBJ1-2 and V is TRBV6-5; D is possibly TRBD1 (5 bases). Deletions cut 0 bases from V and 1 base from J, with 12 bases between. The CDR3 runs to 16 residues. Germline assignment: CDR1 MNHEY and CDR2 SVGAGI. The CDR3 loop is CASSYSRGGGNYGYTF. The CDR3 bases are TGTGCCAGCAGTTACTCGAGAGGCGGGGGTAACTATGGCTACACCTTC.

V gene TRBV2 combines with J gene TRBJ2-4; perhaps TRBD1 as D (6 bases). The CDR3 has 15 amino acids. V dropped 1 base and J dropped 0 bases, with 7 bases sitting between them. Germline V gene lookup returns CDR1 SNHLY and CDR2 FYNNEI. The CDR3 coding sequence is TGTGCCAGCAGTGAAGGACAGGTAGCCAAAAACATTCAGTACTTC. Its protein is CASSEGQVAKNIQYF.

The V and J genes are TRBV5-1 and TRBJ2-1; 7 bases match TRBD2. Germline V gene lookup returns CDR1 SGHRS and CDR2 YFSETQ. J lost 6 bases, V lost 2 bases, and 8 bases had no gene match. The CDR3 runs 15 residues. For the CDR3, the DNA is TGCGCCAGCAGCTTCTCACGCGGGAGCGGCAATGAGCAGTTCTTC. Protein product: CASSFSRGSGNEQFF.

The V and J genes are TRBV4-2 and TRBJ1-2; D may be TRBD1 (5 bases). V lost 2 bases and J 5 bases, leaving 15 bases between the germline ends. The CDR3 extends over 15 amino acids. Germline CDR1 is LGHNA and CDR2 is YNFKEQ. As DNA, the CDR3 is TGTGCCAGCAGCCAACCCGGGGGACGGACGTATGGCTACACCTTC. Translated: CASSQPGGRTYGYTF.

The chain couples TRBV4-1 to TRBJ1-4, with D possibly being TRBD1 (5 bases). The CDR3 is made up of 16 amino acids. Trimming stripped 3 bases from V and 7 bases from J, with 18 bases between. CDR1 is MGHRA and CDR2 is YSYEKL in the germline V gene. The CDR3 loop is CASSQVLGGKGEKLFF. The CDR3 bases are TGCGCCAGCAGCCAGGTCTTGGGGGGAAAGGGTGAAAAACTGTTTTTT.

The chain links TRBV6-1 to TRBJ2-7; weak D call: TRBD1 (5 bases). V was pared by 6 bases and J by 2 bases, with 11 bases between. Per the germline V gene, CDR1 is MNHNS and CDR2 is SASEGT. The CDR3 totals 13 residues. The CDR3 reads CASRVDNPYEQYF. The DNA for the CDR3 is TGTGCCAGCAGGGTGGACAATCCCTACGAGCAGTACTTC.

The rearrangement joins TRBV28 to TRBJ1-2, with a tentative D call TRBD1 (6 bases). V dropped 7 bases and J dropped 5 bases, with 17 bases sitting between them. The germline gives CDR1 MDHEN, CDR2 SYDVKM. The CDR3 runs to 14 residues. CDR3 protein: CASTLAGVAYGYTF. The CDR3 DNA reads TGTGCCAGCACCCTGGCAGGGGTAGCGTATGGCTACACCTTC.

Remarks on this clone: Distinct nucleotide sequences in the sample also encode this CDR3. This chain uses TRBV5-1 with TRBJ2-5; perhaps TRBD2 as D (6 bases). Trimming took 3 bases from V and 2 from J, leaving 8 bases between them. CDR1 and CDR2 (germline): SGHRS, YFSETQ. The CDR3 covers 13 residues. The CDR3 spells CASSSGGQETQYF. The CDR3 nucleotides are TGCGCCAGCAGCTCTGGAGGGCAAGAGACCCAGTACTTC.

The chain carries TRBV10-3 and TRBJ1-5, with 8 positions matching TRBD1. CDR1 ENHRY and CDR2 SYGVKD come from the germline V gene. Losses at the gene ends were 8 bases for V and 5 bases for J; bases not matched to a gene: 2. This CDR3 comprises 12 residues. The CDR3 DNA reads TGTGCCATCCAGGGGGCAGATCAGCCCCAGCATTTT. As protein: CAIQGADQPQHF.

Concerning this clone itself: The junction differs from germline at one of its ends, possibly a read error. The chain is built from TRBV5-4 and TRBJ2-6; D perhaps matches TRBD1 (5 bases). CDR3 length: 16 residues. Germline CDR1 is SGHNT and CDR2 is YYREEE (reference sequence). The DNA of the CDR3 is TGTGCCAGCAGCTTGGAGACCGGCTCTGGGGCCAACGTCCTGACCTTC. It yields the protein CASSLETGSGANVLTF.

In DNA, the CDR3 is TGTGCCTGGAGTGTTAGCGATGGCGGGGAGCTGTTTTTT. Its translation: CAWSVSDGGELFF. The V and J genes are TRBV30 and TRBJ2-2, with D perhaps matching TRBD2 (5 bases). The CDR3 is 13 amino acids. Per germline, CDR1 GTSNPN and CDR2 SVGIG (reference sequence). V lost 0 bases, J lost 7 bases, and 9 bases lay in between.

CDR3 sequence reads: CASSFHVAGLAYEQYF. CDR3 DNA: TGTGCCAGCAGTTTCCATGTAGCGGGGCTCGCCTACGAGCAGTACTTC. The chain is built from TRBV28 and TRBJ2-7; 8 bases map to TRBD2. CDR3 length: 16 residues. The V gene end was trimmed by 3 bases and the J gene end by 2 bases; junction bases not matched to a gene: 9. The germline gives CDR1 MDHEN, CDR2 SYDVKM.

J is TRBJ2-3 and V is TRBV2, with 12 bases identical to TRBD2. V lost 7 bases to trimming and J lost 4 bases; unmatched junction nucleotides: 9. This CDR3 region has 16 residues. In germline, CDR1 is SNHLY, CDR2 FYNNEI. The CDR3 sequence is CASTAGLAGNSDTQYF. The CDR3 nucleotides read TGTGCCAGCACCGCCGGACTAGCGGGAAATTCAGATACGCAGTATTTT.

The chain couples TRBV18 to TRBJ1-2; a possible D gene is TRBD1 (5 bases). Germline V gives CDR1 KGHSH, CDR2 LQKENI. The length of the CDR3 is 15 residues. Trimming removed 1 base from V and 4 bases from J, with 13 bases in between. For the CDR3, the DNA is TGTGCCAGCTCACCACAAGCCACCCAGGGCTATGGCTACACCTTC. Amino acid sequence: CASSPQATQGYGYTF.

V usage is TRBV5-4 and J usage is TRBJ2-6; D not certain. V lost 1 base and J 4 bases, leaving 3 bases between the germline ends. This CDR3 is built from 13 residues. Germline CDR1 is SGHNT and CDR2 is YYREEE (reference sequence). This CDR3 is CASSLQGANVLTF. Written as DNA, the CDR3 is TGTGCCAGCAGCTTGCAGGGGGCCAACGTCCTGACTTTC.

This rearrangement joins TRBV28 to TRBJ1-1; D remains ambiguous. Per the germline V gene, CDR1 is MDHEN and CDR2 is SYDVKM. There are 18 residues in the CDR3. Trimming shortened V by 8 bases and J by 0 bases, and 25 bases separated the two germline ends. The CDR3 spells CASGLTWAVRRMNTEAFF. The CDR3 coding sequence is TGTGCCAGCGGACTTACCTGGGCAGTTAGACGCATGAACACTGAAGCTTTCTTT.

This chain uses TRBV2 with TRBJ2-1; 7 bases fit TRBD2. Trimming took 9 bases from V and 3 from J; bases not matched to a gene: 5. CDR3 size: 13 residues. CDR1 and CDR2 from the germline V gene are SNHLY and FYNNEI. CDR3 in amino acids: CASSLADYNEQFF. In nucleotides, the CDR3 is TGTGCCAGTTCTCTAGCGGACTACAATGAGCAGTTCTTC.

CDR3 bases: TGTGCCAGCAGCTTAGCGAGGCTAGCGGGAGTCGCGCAGTACTTC. Translated, it gives CASSLARLAGVAQYF. The chain uses TRBV7-2 and TRBJ2-7, with 10 bases fitting TRBD2. The CDR3 totals 15 residues. Germline assignment: CDR1 SGHTA and CDR2 FQGNSA. V lost 0 bases, J lost 9 bases, and 8 bases stayed unmatched.